This T cell receptor (beta chain) was obtained from a study of human T cells and chemical hapten exposure. On the study more broadly: Upper inner arm skin measuring approximately 2 cm by approximately 2 cm received 2% DPC for sensitization. Whole-study results and caveats: All donors were alopecia patients, so their immunity may differ from that of healthy people. Patch test score tracked positively with PT1 expanded TCR counts.

The germline V gene encodes CDR1 KGHSH and CDR2 LQKENI. V was pared by 5 bases and J by 8 bases, with 9 bases of the junction left unmatched. The CDR3 is 15 residues long. Sample time point: patch test 1, 2 weeks after DPC sensitization. Noted treatment: therapeutic diphenylcyclopropenone sensitization with weekly scalp DPC. From whole blood left unfractionated, total RNA was extracted. Per the original methods: Samples contained a median of about 96,000 TCRs, with a range of 23,224 to 690,600. TCRdb reprocessed the RACE reads via MiXCR and lists one record per CDR3 protein. In this record, the V and J calls reflect TCRdb's handling and not the investigators' own analysis. The table shows some 38,000 distinct CDR3 sequences, with 5.5% to 8% occurring only once. In this sample, this clonotype turned up a few times. Its matching antigen is unknown.

The receptor comes from a woman younger than 45 with alopecia areata. Some clones in this sample may be carry-over from other donors' samples. The J gene is TRBJ1-4, the V gene TRBV18; TRBD1 matches 9 bases. The material sequenced was whole blood, taken in connection with sensitization to the hapten diphenylcyclopropenone (DPC). CDR3 sequence (DNA): TGTGCCAGCTCAACTAGGACAGGGGAGAAGGAAAAACTGTTTTTT. Translation: CASSTRTGEKEKLFF.